Following are 25 T cell receptor beta chains from one sample sequenced in a study of cytomegalovirus exposure and HLA in healthy donors. The primer mix had 60 Vbeta and 13 Jbeta primers. This table comes from immunoSEQ multiplex PCR, and its TCRdb copy is limited to in-frame clones, with some not included. The sample has some 150,000 clones, roughly 73% seen once. Sequencing was performed on PBMCs. Receptors originate from a man in his forties in good health and CMV-seronegative.

The V gene is TRBV7-8, the J gene TRBJ2-5; D remains unclear. The J call may be incorrect, as the DNA end agrees better with TRBJ2-7. CDR3 length equals 16 residues. Looked up from germline, CDR1 is SGHVS and CDR2 is FQNEAQ. The CDR3 sequence: CASSLDWPYRSSEQYF. In DNA, the CDR3 is TGTGCCAGCAGCTTAGACTGGCCCTACCGGTCTAGCGAGCAGTACTTC.

This clone was seen at least ten times. The rearrangement uses TRBV6-1 and TRBJ1-1; possibly TRBD1 for D (5 bases). Germline lookup yields CDR1 MNHNS and CDR2 SASEGT. The CDR3 runs 13 residues. Between the trimmed V and J ends, which lost 4 bases and 6 bases, there was a span of 12 bases. CDR3 sequence (DNA): TGTGCCAGCAGTGGGGGGGGAATCCCTGAAGCTTTCTTT. Its protein product is CASSGGGIPEAFF.

This chain connects TRBV27 to TRBJ2-7, with 8 positions matching TRBD2. Trimming removed 3 bases from V and 4 bases from J; junction bases left unmatched: 11. CDR1 and CDR2 (germline): MNHEY, SMNVEV (reference sequence). CDR3 size: 16 residues. CDR3 region: CASSFGAGGGRYEQYF. CDR3 coding DNA: TGTGCCAGCAGTTTCGGGGCGGGCGGGGGGAGGTACGAGCAGTACTTC.

This sequence joins TRBV10-3 and TRBJ2-7; 7 nucleotides match TRBD1. The CDR3 covers 16 residues. From germline, CDR1 is ENHRY and CDR2 SYGVKD. The V and J ends lost 2 bases and 5 bases, in that order; junction bases with no gene match: 12. The CDR3 spells CAISEGTGAPTDEQYF. The CDR3 region has the DNA TGTGCCATCAGTGAGGGAACAGGGGCTCCCACTGACGAGCAGTACTTC.

This sequence joins TRBV7-2 and TRBJ2-7, with TRBD2 matching 8 bases. V shed 4 bases and J 4 bases; nucleotides not matched to a gene: 6. From germline, CDR1 is SGHTA and CDR2 FQGNSA. The CDR3 sequence is 14 residues long. CDR3 in DNA: TGTGCCAGCAGCTCCGGGGGGGGAAAATACGAGCAGTACTTC. Amino acids: CASSSGGGKYEQYF.

The chain recombines TRBV7-2 with TRBJ2-3; TRBD2 matches 10 bases. The trim removed 11 bases at V and 2 bases at J, leaving 7 bases unmatched. The CDR3 has 14 amino acids. Germline V gene lookup returns CDR1 SGHTA and CDR2 FQGNSA. The CDR3 nucleotides read TGTGCCGGATCGACTAGCGGGTCCACAGATACGCAGTATTTT. It translates to CAGSTSGSTDTQYF. The full variable domain, with the rest looked up from reference TRBV7-2 and TRBJ2-3, is GAGVSQSPSNKVTEKGKDVELRCDPISGHTALYWYRQSLGQGLEFLIYFQGNSAPDKSGLPSDRFSAERTGGSVSTLTIQRTQQEDSAVYLCAGSTSGSTDTQYFGPGTRLTVL.

The CDR3 sequence: CASSVLPGDSGNTIYF. The CDR3 DNA reads as TGTGCCAGCAGCGTCCTCCCGGGGGACTCTGGAAACACCATATATTTT. The chain carries TRBV9 and TRBJ1-3; perhaps TRBD1 as D (5 bases). Germline CDR1 SGDLS, CDR2 YYNGEE. The CDR3 extends over 16 amino acids. V lost 2 bases, J lost 0 bases, and 12 bases lay in between.

The V call is TRBV7-9, the J call TRBJ1-1; D is ambiguous. Germline lookup yields CDR1 SEHNR and CDR2 FQNEAQ (reference sequence). CDR3 length: 14 amino acids. Between the trimmed V and J ends, which lost 5 bases and 4 bases, there was a span of 14 bases. CDR3 protein: CASSRTSESTEAFF. The DNA of the CDR3 is TGTGCCAGCAGCCGGACTTCGGAGAGCACTGAAGCTTTCTTT.

This clone was seen a handful of times. The chain couples TRBV29-1 to TRBJ1-1; 7 nucleotides line up with TRBD1. The J segment lost 1 base and the V segment lost 6 bases, leaving 5 bases of the junction unmatched. The CDR3 spans 13 residues. CDR1 SQVTM and CDR2 ANQGSEA come from the germline V gene. The CDR3 spells CSVQRTGNTEAFF. The DNA of the CDR3 is TGCAGCGTCCAGAGGACAGGGAACACTGAAGCTTTCTTT.

The J gene is TRBJ2-1, the V gene TRBV5-6, with 7 bases identical to TRBD1. The germline V gene has CDR1 SGHDT and CDR2 YYEEEE. There are 14 residues in the CDR3. Trimming took 8 bases from V and 5 from J; bases not matched to a gene: 10. This CDR3 is CASIQGTENNEQFF. As DNA, the CDR3 is TGTGCCAGTATACAGGGGACAGAGAACAATGAGCAGTTCTTC.

The chain recombines TRBV6-1 with TRBJ1-2; the D is unclear. CDR3 length equals 14 residues. The germline V and J ends were trimmed by 5 bases and 1 base, with 11 bases remaining between them. Germline-derived CDR1 and CDR2 are MNHNS and SASEGT. This CDR3 is CASSTYVGNYGYTF. Here the CDR3 DNA reads TGTGCCAGCAGTACATACGTTGGTAACTATGGCTACACCTTC.

This clone was seen just once. This chain uses TRBV4-1 with TRBJ2-7; D gene uncertain. The CDR3 contains 15 residues. Trimming took off 0 bases at V and 0 bases at J, with 9 bases between the two ends. Germline loops: CDR1 MGHRA, CDR2 YSYEKL. The CDR3 region has the DNA TGCGCCAGCAGCCAAGAGGTGGCTAGCTCCTACGAGCAGTACTTC. Translating gives CASSQEVASSYEQYF.

J is TRBJ2-2 and V is TRBV5-5; D might be TRBD1 (6 bases). CDR3 length: 12 residues. Germline CDR1 SGHKS, CDR2 YYEKEE (reference sequence). Trimming took off 2 bases at V and 9 bases at J, with 8 bases between the two ends. The CDR3 bases are TGTGCCAGCAGCTTTTGGGACAGGGAGCTGTTTTTT. This encodes CASSFWDRELFF.

V is TRBV4-1 and J is TRBJ2-7, with TRBD1 matching 7 bases. V was clipped by 2 bases and J by 4 bases; unmatched bases: 8. Germline V gene sequence: CDR1 MGHRA, CDR2 YSYEKL. The CDR3 consists of 15 residues. Here the CDR3 reads CASSQTGTAPYEQYF. CDR3 nucleotides: TGCGCCAGCAGCCAAACCGGGACAGCCCCTTACGAGCAGTACTTC.

The gene calls are TRBV6-1 and TRBJ2-5; TRBD1 matches 10 bases. The CDR3 length is 14 residues. Per the germline V gene, CDR1 is MNHNS and CDR2 is SASEGT. Germline trimming cut 5 bases from V and 3 bases from J; bases unmatched to any gene: 3. The CDR3 nucleotides read TGTGCCAGCAGTAGGACAGGGGGTAAAGAGACCCAGTACTTC. Amino acids: CASSRTGGKETQYF.

This clone was recorded once. V and J are TRBV2 and TRBJ1-5; 10 positions agree with TRBD1. Germline lookup yields CDR1 SNHLY and CDR2 FYNNEI. The CDR3 loop spans 15 amino acids. V was pared by 4 bases and J by 4 bases, with 4 bases of the junction left unmatched. CDR3 nucleotides: TGTGCCAGCAGTGTGGACAGGGGGTTTAATCAGCCCCAGCATTTT. Translation: CASSVDRGFNQPQHF.

The chain combines TRBV11-2 with TRBJ2-6; the D gene is possibly TRBD2 (6 bases). Germline V gives CDR1 SGHAT, CDR2 FQNNGV. There are 17 residues in the CDR3. The V end was cut by 5 bases, the J end by 0 bases, with 14 bases between. The CDR3 DNA reads as TGTGCCAGCAGCCCGACGCTAGCGTACTCTGGGGCCAACGTCCTGACTTTC. Its translation: CASSPTLAYSGANVLTF.

V and J are TRBV4-2 and TRBJ2-5; no reliable D call. Gene TRBJ2-7 matches the end of the DNA better, so the J call may be wrong. Per germline, CDR1 LGHNA and CDR2 YNFKEQ. The CDR3 sequence is 16 residues long. CDR3 amino acids: CASSHSFGGATYEQYF. The CDR3 DNA reads as TGTGCCAGCAGCCATTCGTTCGGCGGTGCAACCTACGAGCAGTACTTC.

The rearrangement uses TRBV7-2 and TRBJ2-3; 8 bases line up with TRBD2. The V segment lost 0 bases and the J segment 1 base; nucleotides outside the gene matches: 6. The germline CDR1 and CDR2 sequences are SGHTA and FQGNSA. The CDR3 spans 17 residues. CDR3 nucleotide sequence: TGTGCCAGCAGCTTAGCGGGCGGGGGGTCCGGCACAGATACGCAGTATTTT. This codes for CASSLAGGGSGTDTQYF.

The CDR3 region has the DNA TGTGCCAGCAGCATTACTAGAGACGGGACCCAGTACTTC. Translation: CASSITRDGTQYF. The chain recombines TRBV7-3 with TRBJ2-5; possible D gene TRBD2, 5 bases. Germline V gene lookup returns CDR1 SGHTA and CDR2 FQGTGA. The CDR3 is made up of 13 amino acids. With 5 bases removed from V and 7 bases from J, the gap between germline ends came to 14 bases.

The rearrangement uses TRBV5-1 and TRBJ1-6; 7 nucleotides align to TRBD1. V was clipped by 6 bases and J by 6 bases; unmatched bases: 9. This CDR3 has 15 residues. Germline CDR1 reads SGHRS; CDR2 reads YFSETQ. CDR3 loop: CASNDRAEGNSPLHF. DNA for the CDR3: TGCGCCAGCAATGACAGGGCCGAAGGTAATTCACCCCTCCACTTT. Full variable domain (outside the CDR3, taken from reference TRBV5-1 and TRBJ1-6): KAGVTQTPRYLIKTRGQQVTLSCSPISGHRSVSWYQQTPGQGLQFLFEYFSETQRNKGNFPGRFSGRQFSNSRSEMNVSTLELGDSALYLCASNDRAEGNSPLHFGNGTRLTVT.

V usage is TRBV11-2 and J usage is TRBJ2-3; 7 positions match TRBD1. This CDR3 comprises 17 residues. V lost 4 bases to trimming and J lost 1 base; unmatched junction nucleotides: 11. Germline loops: CDR1 SGHAT, CDR2 FQNNGV. Written as DNA, the CDR3 is TGTGCCAGCAGCTCACTTGAAAGGGGGCGAGGCACAGATACGCAGTATTTT. It translates to CASSSLERGRGTDTQYF.

The V and J genes are TRBV6-6 and TRBJ1-5; D not resolved. The CDR3 has 14 residues. Germline V lookup: CDR1 MNHNY, CDR2 SVGAGI (reference sequence). The V end was cut by 0 bases, the J end by 4 bases, with 7 bases between. The CDR3 DNA reads TGTGCCAGCAGTTACTCGCCTAGTAATCAGCCCCAGCATTTT. This gives the protein CASSYSPSNQPQHF.

This chain links TRBV5-4 with TRBJ2-3; D unclear. Germline CDR1 SGHNT, CDR2 YYREEE (reference sequence). The V gene lost 4 bases and the J gene lost 0 bases, with 6 bases spanning the gap. The CDR3 is made up of 13 amino acids. Here the CDR3 reads CASSPTSTDTQYF. The CDR3 DNA sequence: TGTGCCAGCAGCCCAACTAGCACAGATACGCAGTATTTT.

This chain connects TRBV19 to TRBJ1-2; a weak D match, TRBD1 (5 bases). The germline V gene has CDR1 LNHDA and CDR2 SQIVND (reference sequence). The CDR3 extends over 12 amino acids. Trimming removed 5 bases from V and 8 bases from J, with 12 bases in between. CDR3 bases: TGTGCCAGTAGTCTAAGGGGAGGGGGCTACACCTTC. The encoded protein is CASSLRGGGYTF.